This T cell receptor beta chain derives from a study of blood T cell repertoires in COVID-19. Some clones are missing from TCRdb's copy, which holds only in-frame ones; the method was immunoSEQ multiplex PCR. There are over 250,000 clones in the sample; over 85% occur only once, and under 2.5% lies in the top ten. The clonotype comes from a woman aged 60-75 years who had recovered from COVID-19. The specimen sequenced was PBMCs or T cells enriched from blood (not recorded which).

The CDR3 coding sequence is TGTGTGTGGGGAGGGACCCAAGAGACCCAGTACTTC. Translation gives CVWGGTQETQYF. V and J are TRBV7-9 and TRBJ2-5; 7 nucleotides match TRBD2. Per germline, CDR1 SEHNR and CDR2 FQNEAQ (reference sequence). CDR3 length: 12 residues.